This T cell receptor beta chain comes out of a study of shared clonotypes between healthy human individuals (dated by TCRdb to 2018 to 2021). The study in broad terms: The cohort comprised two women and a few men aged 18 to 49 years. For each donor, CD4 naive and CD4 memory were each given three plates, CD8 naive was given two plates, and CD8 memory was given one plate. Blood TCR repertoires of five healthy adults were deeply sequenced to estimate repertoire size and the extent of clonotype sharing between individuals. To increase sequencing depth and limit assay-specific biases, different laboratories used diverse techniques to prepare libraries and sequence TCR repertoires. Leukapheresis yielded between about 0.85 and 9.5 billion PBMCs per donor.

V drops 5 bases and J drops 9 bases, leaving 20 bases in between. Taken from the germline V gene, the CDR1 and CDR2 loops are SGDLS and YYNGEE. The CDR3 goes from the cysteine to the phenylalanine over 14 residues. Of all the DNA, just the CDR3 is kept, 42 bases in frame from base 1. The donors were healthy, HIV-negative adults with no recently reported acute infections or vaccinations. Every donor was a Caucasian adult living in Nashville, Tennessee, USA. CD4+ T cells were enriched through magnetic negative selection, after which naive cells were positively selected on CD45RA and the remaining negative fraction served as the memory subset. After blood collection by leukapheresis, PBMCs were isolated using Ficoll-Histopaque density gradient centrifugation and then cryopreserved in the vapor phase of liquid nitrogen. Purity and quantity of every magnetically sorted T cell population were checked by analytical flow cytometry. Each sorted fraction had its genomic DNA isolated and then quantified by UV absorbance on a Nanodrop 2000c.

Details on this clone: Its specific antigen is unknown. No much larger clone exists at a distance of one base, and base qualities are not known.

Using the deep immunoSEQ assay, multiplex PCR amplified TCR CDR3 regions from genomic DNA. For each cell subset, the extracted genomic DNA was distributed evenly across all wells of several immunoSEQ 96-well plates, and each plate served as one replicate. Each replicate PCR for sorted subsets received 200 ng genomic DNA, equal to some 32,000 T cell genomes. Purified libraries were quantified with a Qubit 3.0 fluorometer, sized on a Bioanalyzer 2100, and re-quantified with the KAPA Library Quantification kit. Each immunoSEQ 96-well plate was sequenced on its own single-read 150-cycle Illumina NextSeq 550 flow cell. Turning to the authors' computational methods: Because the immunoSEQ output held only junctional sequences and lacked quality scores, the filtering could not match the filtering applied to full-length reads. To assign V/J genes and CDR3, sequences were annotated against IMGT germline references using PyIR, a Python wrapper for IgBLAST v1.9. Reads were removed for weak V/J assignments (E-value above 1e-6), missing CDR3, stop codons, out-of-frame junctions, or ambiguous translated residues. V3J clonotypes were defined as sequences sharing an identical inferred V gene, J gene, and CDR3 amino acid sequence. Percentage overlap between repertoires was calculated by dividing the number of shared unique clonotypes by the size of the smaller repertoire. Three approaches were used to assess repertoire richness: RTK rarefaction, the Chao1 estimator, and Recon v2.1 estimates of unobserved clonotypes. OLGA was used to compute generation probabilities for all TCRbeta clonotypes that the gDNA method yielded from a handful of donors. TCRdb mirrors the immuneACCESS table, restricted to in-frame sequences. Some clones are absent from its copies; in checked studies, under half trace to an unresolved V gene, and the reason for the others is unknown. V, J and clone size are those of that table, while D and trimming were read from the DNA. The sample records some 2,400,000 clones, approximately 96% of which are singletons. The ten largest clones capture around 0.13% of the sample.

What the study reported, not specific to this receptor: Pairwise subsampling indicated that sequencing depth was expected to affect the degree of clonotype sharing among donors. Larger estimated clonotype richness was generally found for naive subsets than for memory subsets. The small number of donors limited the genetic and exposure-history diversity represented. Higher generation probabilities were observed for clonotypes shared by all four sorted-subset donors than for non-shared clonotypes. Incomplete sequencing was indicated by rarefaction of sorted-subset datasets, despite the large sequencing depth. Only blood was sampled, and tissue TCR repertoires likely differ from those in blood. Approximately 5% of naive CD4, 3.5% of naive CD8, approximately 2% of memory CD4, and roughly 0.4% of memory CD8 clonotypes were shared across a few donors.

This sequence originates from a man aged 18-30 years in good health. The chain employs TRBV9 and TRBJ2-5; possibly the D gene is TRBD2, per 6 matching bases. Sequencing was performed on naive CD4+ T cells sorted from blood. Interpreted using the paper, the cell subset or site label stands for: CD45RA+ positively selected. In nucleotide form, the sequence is TGTGCCAGCAGTGCTGACAGAGCCCAGCGGGCCCAGTACTTC. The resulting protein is CASSADRAQRAQYF.